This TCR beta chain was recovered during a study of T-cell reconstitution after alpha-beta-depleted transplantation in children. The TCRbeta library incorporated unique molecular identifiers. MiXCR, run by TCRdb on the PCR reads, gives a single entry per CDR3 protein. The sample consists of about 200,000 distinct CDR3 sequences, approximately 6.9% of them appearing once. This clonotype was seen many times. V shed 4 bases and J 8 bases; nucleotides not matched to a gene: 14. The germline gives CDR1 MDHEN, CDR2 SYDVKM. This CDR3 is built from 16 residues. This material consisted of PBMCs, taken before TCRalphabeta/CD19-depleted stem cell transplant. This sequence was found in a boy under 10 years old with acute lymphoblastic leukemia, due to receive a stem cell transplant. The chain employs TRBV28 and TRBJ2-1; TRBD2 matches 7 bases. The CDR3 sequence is CASSWGRAGFADEQFF. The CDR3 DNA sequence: TGTGCCAGCAGTTGGGGGAGGGCCGGCTTCGCCGATGAGCAGTTCTTC.